Following are 11 T cell receptor beta chains from one sample sequenced in a study of shared clonotypes between healthy human individuals. Measured with immunoSEQ multiplex PCR; TCRdb has only the in-frame clones, and not every one. This table holds about 2.1 million clones, approximately 92% found once. The naive CD8 subset, CD45RO-negative cells positively selected for CCR7, excluded terminally differentiated effector memory CD45RA+ cells. The sequenced sample consisted of naive CD8+ T cells from PBMCs. These receptors were taken from a man aged 18 to 30 in good health. Some clones in this sample may be carry-over from other donors' samples.

The chain combines TRBV4-1 with TRBJ2-2; a possible D gene is TRBD1 (6 bases). The CDR3 has 16 amino acids. V was shortened by 4 bases and J by 1 base, with 13 bases between the two germline ends. Germline values: CDR1 MGHRA, CDR2 YSYEKL. The CDR3, as DNA: TGCGCCAGCAGCCTGGGGGCGCAGGGGAACACCGGGGAGCTGTTTTTT. This codes for CASSLGAQGNTGELFF.

With regard to this clone: The identical CDR3 is also encoded by other nucleotide sequences in the sample. The gene calls are TRBV9 and TRBJ2-7, with 10 bases aligning to TRBD1. Per the germline V gene, CDR1 is SGDLS and CDR2 is YYNGEE. The CDR3 spans 14 residues. V was pared by 3 bases and J by 4 bases, with 4 bases of the junction left unmatched. CDR3 DNA: TGTGCCAGCAGCGCCGGGACAGGGGTATACGAGCAGTACTTC. This encodes CASSAGTGVYEQYF. The full variable domain, its missing parts supplied by reference TRBV9 and TRBJ2-7, is DSGVTQTPKHLITATGQRVTLRCSPRSGDLSVYWYQQSLDQGLQFLIQYYNGEERAKGNILERFSAQQFPDLHSELNLSSLELGDSALYFCASSAGTGVYEQYFGPGTRLTVT.

This chain uses TRBV10-3 with TRBJ1-1; D possibly corresponds to TRBD1 (5 bases). V lost 0 bases, J lost 4 bases, and 12 bases lay in between. The CDR3 sequence is 15 residues long. The germline CDR1 and CDR2 sequences are ENHRY and SYGVKD. The CDR3 region is CAISESQVSITEAFF. For the CDR3, the DNA is TGTGCCATCAGTGAGTCACAGGTTTCGATCACTGAAGCTTTCTTT.

The CDR3 region is CASSLGLAGDEVARTQYF. CDR3 DNA: TGTGCCAGCAGCTTGGGGCTAGCGGGAGACGAGGTTGCACGTACGCAGTATTTT. The rearrangement joins TRBV7-9 to TRBJ2-3; 10 nucleotides agree with TRBD2. CDR3 size: 18 residues. V shed 3 bases and J 8 bases; nucleotides not matched to a gene: 17. CDR1 is SEHNR, CDR2 FQNEAQ, per germline (reference sequence). Based on the CDR3 plus reference TRBV7-9 and TRBJ2-3, the full variable domain is DTGVSQNPRHKITKRGQNVTFRCDPISEHNRLYWYRQTLGQGPEFLTYFQNEAQLEKSRLLSDRFSAERPKGSFSTLEIQRTEQGDSAMYLCASSLGLAGDEVARTQYFGPGTRLTVL.

The chain carries TRBV28 and TRBJ2-5; 9 nucleotides line up with TRBD1. Germline loops: CDR1 MDHEN, CDR2 SYDVKM. This CDR3 comprises 17 residues. V lost 2 bases, J lost 4 bases, and 11 bases stayed unmatched. The CDR3, as DNA: TGTGCCAGCAGTTTACGACGGGACACAGGGGGCGCAGAGACCCAGTACTTC. It is translated as CASSLRRDTGGAETQYF. Supplemented by reference TRBV28 and TRBJ2-5, the full variable domain reads DVKVTQSSRYLVKRTGEKVFLECVQDMDHENMFWYRQDPGLGLRLIYFSYDVKMKEKGDIPEGYSVSREKKERFSLILESASTNQTSMYLCASSLRRDTGGAETQYFGPGTRLLVL.

The chain combines TRBV4-1 with TRBJ2-1; D may be TRBD2 (6 bases). Trimming pared 4 bases from V and 6 bases from J, leaving 22 bases between. The CDR3 runs to 17 residues. Germline assignment: CDR1 MGHRA and CDR2 YSYEKL. CDR3 loop: CASSPSAGREVGNEQFF. CDR3 DNA: TGCGCCAGCAGCCCCTCAGCGGGCAGGGAGGTTGGCAATGAGCAGTTCTTC.

This chain connects TRBV28 to TRBJ1-5; no firm D call. Germline lookup yields CDR1 MDHEN and CDR2 SYDVKM. This CDR3 has 13 amino acids. V gave up 6 bases and J gave up 6 bases, with 12 bases separating them. The CDR3 region has the DNA TGTGCCAGCAGCGTGCGGGGAAGTCAGCCCCAGCATTTT. It yields the protein CASSVRGSQPQHF. The entire variable domain, with the rest obtained from reference TRBV28 and TRBJ1-5, is as follows: DVKVTQSSRYLVKRTGEKVFLECVQDMDHENMFWYRQDPGLGLRLIYFSYDVKMKEKGDIPEGYSVSREKKERFSLILESASTNQTSMYLCASSVRGSQPQHFGDGTRLSIL.

This chain's CDR3 is CASSQDPRVTDTQYF. CDR3 in DNA: TGCGCCAGCAGCCAAGATCCAAGGGTAACAGATACGCAGTATTTT. The chain employs TRBV4-1 and TRBJ2-3; unclear D gene. The CDR3 has 15 amino acids. Germline CDR1 reads MGHRA; CDR2 reads YSYEKL. The germline V and J ends were trimmed by 0 bases and 3 bases, with 10 bases remaining between them.

The table lists this clone with a few counts. The chain employs TRBV7-2 and TRBJ1-5; D unclear. The CDR3 length is 12 residues. The ends were cut back, 5 bases at V and 10 bases at J, with 12 bases in the middle. Germline V CDR1 and CDR2: SGHTA, FQGNSA. CDR3 residues: CASSLGQLPQHF. DNA of the CDR3: TGTGCCAGCAGCCTTGGGCAGTTACCCCAGCATTTT.

V is TRBV7-6 and J is TRBJ2-1, with D perhaps TRBD1 (5 bases). This CDR3 region has 15 residues. CDR1 is SGHVS and CDR2 is FNYEAQ in the germline V gene. V was shortened by 2 bases and J by 2 bases, with 10 bases between the two germline ends. The DNA for the CDR3 is TGTGCCAGCAGCTTAAGCAGGGATCCCTACAATGAGCAGTTCTTC. This gives the protein CASSLSRDPYNEQFF.

The chain joins TRBV11-2 to TRBJ1-2; 7 nucleotides line up with TRBD1. The CDR3 runs 13 residues. Germline V gene data show CDR1 as SGHAT and CDR2 as FQNNGV. The J segment lost 4 bases and the V segment lost 1 base, leaving 0 bases of the junction unmatched. In DNA form, the CDR3 reads TGTGCCAGCAGCTTAGGGGACAGCTATGGCTACACCTTC. Translation gives CASSLGDSYGYTF.